The sequence of this TCR beta chain was determined in a study of a mutant IDH1 vaccine in newly diagnosed glioma. Study details: Treatment recipients were about 60% male and about 40% female, and their mean age was 40.4 years.

Profiled with immunoSEQ multiplex PCR; TCRdb holds only in-frame clones, not every one. The sample carries more than 40,000 clones, more than 70% recorded once. As to this clone: Its matching antigen is unknown.

The CDR3 is 13 amino acids. Trimming removed 4 bases from V and 0 bases from J, with 7 bases in between. Germline CDR1 SNHLY, CDR2 FYNNEI. Time point noted: week 35, safety follow-up. Mutant IDH1 20-mer peptide, at 300 ug, made up each vaccine dose, with topical imiquimod. V is TRBV2 and J is TRBJ2-7; D not certain. The starting material was PBMCs, obtained from a glioma patient whose treatment included an IDH1 peptide vaccine. This sequence originates from a woman aged 35 to 49 with glioma. CDR3 loop: CASSGARSYEQYF. CDR3 bases: TGTGCCAGCAGTGGGGCCCGCTCCTACGAGCAGTACTTC.